This T cell receptor (beta chain) stems from a study of blood T cell repertoires in COVID-19 (dated by TCRdb to the early 2020s). For context, the study as a whole: Samples covering the acute and convalescent phases of COVID-19 were provided by collaborators in the United States, Italy and Spain. The material from the prospective study consisted of cDNA or gDNA derived from T cells, B-cell-depleted T cells, or PBMCs. Subjects who had been exposed to COVID-19, were actively infected with it, or had recovered from it provided the deeply sampled blood TCRbeta repertoires that made up the dataset. The repertoires were released in a freely available public database meant as a resource for research on the immune response to SARS-CoV-2. Samples came from the ongoing ImmuneRACE study (first 160 participants) plus 1,254 subjects from 6 global collaborators. Sample metadata almost always included a de-identified subject ID, COVID-19 status, age in years and sex. Where HLA class I and class II types were available, the types were taken from metadata supplied by the sample provider, not from assay-based typing. What the study reported, not specific to this receptor: The amount of clinical and demographic metadata varied by source and participant and was provided uncurated.

From the germline V gene, CDR1 is KGHDR and CDR2 is SFDVKD. The CDR3 runs 13 amino acids, cysteine and phenylalanine included. Of all the DNA, just the CDR3 is kept, 39 bases in frame from base 1. V is cut by 7 bases and J by 7 bases, and the space between the germline ends is 15 bases. TCRbeta CDR3 regions were amplified from genomic DNA by means of the immunoSEQ Assay, a bias-controlled multiplex PCR. The authors' pipeline ran thus. Nucleated cell counts per sample were estimated from amplification of reference gene primers within the assay. To quantify the absolute abundance of each unique TCRbeta CDR3 rearrangement, sequence reads were collapsed and filtered. For each sample, productive Simpson clonality was calculated as the square root of Simpson's diversity index across productive rearrangements. Drawn from immuneACCESS, this table holds only the in-frame rearrangements with V and J called that TCRdb kept. Clones are partly lost; checked studies trace under half to an unresolved V gene and leave the rest unexplained. V, J and clone size reflect that table, while D and trimming were determined from the DNA. The sample records 300,000 to 350,000 clones, around 82% of which are singletons. The top ten clonotypes cover approximately 3% of the sample.

Each collaborating institution followed its own protocols to collect whole blood in K2EDTA tubes. For TCRbeta analysis, collaborators shipped samples in one of three forms: frozen whole blood, isolated PBMCs, or DNA extracted from either of those sample types. About this clone: There is no known antigen for this receptor. Base qualities are not recorded, but no much larger clone differs from it by a single base.

Recombination connected TRBV24-1 to TRBJ1-2; a tentative D match to TRBD1 spans 6 bases. The sequence derives from a man aged 25 to 45 with active or convalescent COVID-19. The sample was peripheral blood. The CDR3 reads CATSPGGQAGYTF. In nucleotides, the sequence is TGTGCCACCAGCCCCGGGGGGCAGGCTGGCTACACCTTC.